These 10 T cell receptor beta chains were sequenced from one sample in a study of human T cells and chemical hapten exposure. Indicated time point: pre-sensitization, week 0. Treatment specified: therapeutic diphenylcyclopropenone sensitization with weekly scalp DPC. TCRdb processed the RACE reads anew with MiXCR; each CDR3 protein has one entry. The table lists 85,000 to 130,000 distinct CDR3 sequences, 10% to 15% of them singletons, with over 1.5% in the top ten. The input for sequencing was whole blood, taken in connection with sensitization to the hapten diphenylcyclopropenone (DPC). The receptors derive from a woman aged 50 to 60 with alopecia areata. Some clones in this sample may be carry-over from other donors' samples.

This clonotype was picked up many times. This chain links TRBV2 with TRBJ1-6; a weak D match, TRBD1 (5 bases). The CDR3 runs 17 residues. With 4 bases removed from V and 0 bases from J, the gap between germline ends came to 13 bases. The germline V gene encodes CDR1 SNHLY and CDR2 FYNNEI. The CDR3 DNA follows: TGTGCCAGCAGTGTTGCAGGGATAGGCTCCTATAATTCACCCCTCCACTTT. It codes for CASSVAGIGSYNSPLHF.

The CDR3, as DNA: TGTGCCAGCAGATCCCACTCCAGTGGCCAAGAGACCCAGTACTTC. Protein: CASRSHSSGQETQYF. V gene TRBV6-6 combines with J gene TRBJ2-5; D ambiguous. The germline V and J ends were trimmed by 6 bases and 1 base, with 15 bases remaining between them. The CDR3 length is 15 residues. Germline V gives CDR1 MNHNY, CDR2 SVGAGI (reference sequence).

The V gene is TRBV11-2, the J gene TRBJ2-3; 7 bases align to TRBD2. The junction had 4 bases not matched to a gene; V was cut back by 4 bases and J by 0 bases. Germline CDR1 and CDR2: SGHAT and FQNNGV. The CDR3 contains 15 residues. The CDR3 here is CASSSLAASTDTQYF. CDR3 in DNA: TGTGCCAGCAGCTCTCTAGCGGCTAGCACAGATACGCAGTATTTT.

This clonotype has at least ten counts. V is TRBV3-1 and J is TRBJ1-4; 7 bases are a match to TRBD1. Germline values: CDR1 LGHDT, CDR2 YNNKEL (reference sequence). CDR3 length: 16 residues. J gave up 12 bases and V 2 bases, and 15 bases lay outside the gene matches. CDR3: CASSQNWALQGVELFF. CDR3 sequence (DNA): TGTGCCAGCAGCCAAAACTGGGCCCTTCAGGGGGTAGAACTGTTTTTT. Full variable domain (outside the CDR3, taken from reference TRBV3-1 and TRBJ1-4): DTAVSQTPKYLVTQMGNDKSIKCEQNLGHDTMYWYKQDSKKFLKIMFSYNNKELIINETVPNRFSPKSPDKAHLNLHINSLELGDSAVYFCASSQNWALQGVELFFGSGTQLSVL.

CDR3 DNA sequence: TGTGCCAGCAGTTTATCAGGCGTTAGCGGGGGAAACACTGAAGCTTTCTTT. It codes for CASSLSGVSGGNTEAFF. This chain joins TRBV28 and TRBJ1-1, with D tentatively TRBD1 (5 bases). Trimming took 1 base from V and 2 from J, leaving 17 bases between them. Germline values: CDR1 MDHEN, CDR2 SYDVKM. CDR3 length: 17 amino acids.

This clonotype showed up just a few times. CDR3 DNA: TGTGCCAGCAGCCCCCGGGGCCCCTACAATGAGCAGTTCTTC. This encodes CASSPRGPYNEQFF. The genes are TRBV12-3 or TRBV12-4 and TRBJ2-1, with D perhaps being TRBD1 or TRBD2 (5 bases each). The V gene lost 6 bases and the J gene lost 2 bases, with 11 bases spanning the gap. The CDR3 extends over 14 amino acids.

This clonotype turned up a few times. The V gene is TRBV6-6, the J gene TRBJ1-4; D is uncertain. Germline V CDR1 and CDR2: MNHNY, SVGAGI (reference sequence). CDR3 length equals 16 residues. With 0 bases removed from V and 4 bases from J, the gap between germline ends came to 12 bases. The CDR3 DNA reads TGTGCCAGCAGTTACTCTTGGGAAGGAAATAATGAAAAACTGTTTTTT. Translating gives CASSYSWEGNNEKLFF.

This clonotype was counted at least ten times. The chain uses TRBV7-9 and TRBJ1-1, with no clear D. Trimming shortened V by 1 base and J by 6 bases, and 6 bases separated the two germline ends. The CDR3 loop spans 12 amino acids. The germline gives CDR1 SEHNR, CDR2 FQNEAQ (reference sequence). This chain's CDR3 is CASSLGVAEAFF. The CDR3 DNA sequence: TGTGCCAGCAGCTTAGGGGTGGCTGAAGCTTTCTTT. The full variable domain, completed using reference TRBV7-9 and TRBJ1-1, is DTGVSQNPRHKITKRGQNVTFRCDPISEHNRLYWYRQTLGQGPEFLTYFQNEAQLEKSRLLSDRFSAERPKGSFSTLEIQRTEQGDSAMYLCASSLGVAEAFFGQGTRLTVV.

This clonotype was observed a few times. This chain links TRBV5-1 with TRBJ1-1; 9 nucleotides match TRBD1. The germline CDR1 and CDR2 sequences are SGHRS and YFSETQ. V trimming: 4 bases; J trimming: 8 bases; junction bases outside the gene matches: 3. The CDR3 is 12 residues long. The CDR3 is CASSIGQGEAFF. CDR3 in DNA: TGCGCCAGCAGCATCGGACAGGGGGAAGCTTTCTTT.

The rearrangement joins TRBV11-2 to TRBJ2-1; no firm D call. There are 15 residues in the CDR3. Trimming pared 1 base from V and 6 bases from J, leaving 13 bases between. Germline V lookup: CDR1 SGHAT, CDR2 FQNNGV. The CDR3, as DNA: TGTGCCAGCAGCTTAGGGTCTAGTCGCCTCAATGAGCAGTTCTTC. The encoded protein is CASSLGSSRLNEQFF.